A selection of T cell receptor beta chains follows, all from one sample in a study of shared clonotypes between healthy human individuals. Sequencing was performed with immunoSEQ multiplex PCR; in TCRdb, only in-frame clones are kept and a portion is missing. The table has approximately 460,000 clones, roughly three quarters seen once; the top ten hold around 11%. Sequences were obtained from PBMCs. The origin of the receptors is a woman in her thirties or forties in good health. Some clones in this sample may be carry-over from other donors' samples. Both conserved end residues are part of each CDR3. The D gene is left open where the match is weak. Clone sizes are given selectively: once, few, many, or a class where the clone is expanded.

CDR3 DNA: TGTGCCAGCAGTTTGGACCCGTATAGCAATCAGCCCCAGCATTTT; CDR3 protein: CASSLDPYSNQPQHF; clone size: -; J gene: TRBJ1-5; D gene: -; V gene: TRBV27
CDR3 DNA: TGTGCCAGCATGGGACAGGGCAATCAGCCCCAGCATTTT; CDR3 protein: CASMGQGNQPQHF; clone size: few; J gene: TRBJ1-5; D gene: TRBD1; V gene: TRBV2
CDR3 DNA: TGTGCCAGCAGCTCCGCCCACAGTGCGTGGCAGTACTTC; CDR3 protein: CASSSAHSAWQYF; clone size: -; J gene: TRBJ2-7; D gene: -; V gene: TRBV7-8
CDR3 DNA: TGTGCCAGCAGTTCGGGACAGTGGGACGAGCAGTACTTC; CDR3 protein: CASSSGQWDEQYF; clone size: -; J gene: TRBJ2-7; D gene: TRBD1; V gene: TRBV28
CDR3 DNA: TGTGCCAGCAGTGATGGGACTAGCGTGAACACCGGGGAGCTGTTTTTT; CDR3 protein: CASSDGTSVNTGELFF; clone size: once; J gene: TRBJ2-2; D gene: TRBD2; V gene: TRBV2
CDR3 DNA: TGTGCCAGCAGTTTACCCTCGGGACAGGGTATCACCGGGGAGCTGTTTTTT; CDR3 protein: CASSLPSGQGITGELFF; clone size: -; J gene: TRBJ2-2; D gene: TRBD1; V gene: TRBV28
CDR3 DNA: TGTGCCAGCAGTGAACCTGCCACAGATACGCAGTATTTT; CDR3 protein: CASSEPATDTQYF; clone size: -; J gene: TRBJ2-3; D gene: -; V gene: TRBV6-1
CDR3 DNA: TGTGCCAGCACCCGACTAGCGGGAGGGGAGCAGTACTTC; CDR3 protein: CASTRLAGGEQYF; clone size: -; J gene: TRBJ2-7; D gene: TRBD2; V gene: TRBV7-9
CDR3 DNA: TGTGCCAGCACCCCTGGTGGGGGGCCCGTTTACGAGCAGTACTTC; CDR3 protein: CASTPGGGPVYEQYF; clone size: -; J gene: TRBJ2-7; D gene: -; V gene: TRBV27
CDR3 DNA: TGTGCCAGCAGTGAAATCCCTAATACAGATACGCAGTATTTT; CDR3 protein: CASSEIPNTDTQYF; clone size: -; J gene: TRBJ2-3; D gene: -; V gene: TRBV6-1
CDR3 DNA: TGTGCCAGCAGCCAAGATGGGGGAGCGGGAGCGGTCTACGAGCAGTACTTC; CDR3 protein: CASSQDGGAGAVYEQYF; clone size: many; J gene: TRBJ2-7; D gene: TRBD2; V gene: TRBV14
CDR3 DNA: TGTGCCAGCAGCTTAAGAGGAGGGGAGCAGTTCTTC; CDR3 protein: CASSLRGGEQFF; clone size: many; J gene: TRBJ2-1; D gene: -; V gene: TRBV7-3
CDR3 DNA: TGTGCCAGCAGTCCCCCGGTCCCCGCTGACGACTATGGCTACACCTTC; CDR3 protein: CASSPPVPADDYGYTF; clone size: -; J gene: TRBJ1-2; D gene: -; V gene: TRBV28
CDR3 DNA: TGTGCCAGCAGCGGTCCCAAGAACACTGAAGCTTTCTTT; CDR3 protein: CASSGPKNTEAFF; clone size: few; J gene: TRBJ1-1; D gene: -; V gene: TRBV9
CDR3 DNA: TGTGCCAGCAGCTTAAATCTGTACCAAGAGACCCAGTACTTC; CDR3 protein: CASSLNLYQETQYF; clone size: -; J gene: TRBJ2-5; D gene: -; V gene: TRBV7-6
CDR3 DNA: TGTGCCAGCAGAGAACAGGGGTTGTACACTGAAGCTTTCTTT; CDR3 protein: CASREQGLYTEAFF; clone size: -; J gene: TRBJ1-1; D gene: TRBD1; V gene: TRBV6-5
CDR3 DNA: TGTGCCAGCAGTTTATTTGGGACGCTAGCGGGAGTTAACAATGAGCAGTTCTTC; CDR3 protein: CASSLFGTLAGVNNEQFF; clone size: once; J gene: TRBJ2-1; D gene: TRBD2; V gene: TRBV27
CDR3 DNA: TGCAGCGTTGAATTCGTCTGGACCGCCGGTGAGCAGTTCTTC; CDR3 protein: CSVEFVWTAGEQFF; clone size: many; J gene: TRBJ2-1; D gene: -; V gene: TRBV29-1
CDR3 DNA: TGTGCCACCAGCAGTGTAGGGTGGGGAGCTGGAAACACCATATATTTT; CDR3 protein: CATSSVGWGAGNTIYF; clone size: -; J gene: TRBJ1-3; D gene: -; V gene: TRBV15
CDR3 DNA: TGTGCCAGCAGTTTATCGTGGCGGGAGAAACCCACAGATACGCAGTATTTT; CDR3 protein: CASSLSWREKPTDTQYF; clone size: -; J gene: TRBJ2-3; D gene: TRBD2; V gene: TRBV27
CDR3 DNA: TGTGCCAGCAGACACGGGACTAGCGGGAGGGCCATGTTCTTC; CDR3 protein: CASRHGTSGRAMFF; clone size: -; J gene: TRBJ2-1; D gene: TRBD2; V gene: TRBV7-2
CDR3 DNA: TGTGCCAGCTCAATGGGAGATACGCAGTATTTT; CDR3 protein: CASSMGDTQYF; clone size: -; J gene: TRBJ2-3; D gene: -; V gene: TRBV18
CDR3 DNA: TGCGCCAGCAGGGATATTGTGACACAGGTGAGGGATCAGCCCCAGCATTTT; CDR3 protein: CASRDIVTQVRDQPQHF; clone size: -; J gene: TRBJ1-5; D gene: -; V gene: TRBV4-1
CDR3 DNA: TGTGCCTGGAGTAGCGGGACTAGCACAGATACGCAGTATTTT; CDR3 protein: CAWSSGTSTDTQYF; clone size: -; J gene: TRBJ2-3; D gene: TRBD2; V gene: TRBV30
CDR3 DNA: TGTGCCAGCAGAGCGGGGGCCTCCTACGAGCAGTACTTC; CDR3 protein: CASRAGASYEQYF; clone size: -; J gene: TRBJ2-7; D gene: TRBD2; V gene: TRBV2
CDR3 DNA: TGTGCCAGCAGTTACGGGGACAGGGGTCTCTCTGAAGCTTTCTTT; CDR3 protein: CASSYGDRGLSEAFF; clone size: -; J gene: TRBJ1-1; D gene: TRBD1; V gene: TRBV6-5
CDR3 DNA: TGTGCCAGCAGTTACAGTACAGGGTGGAACACCGGGGAGCTGTTTTTT; CDR3 protein: CASSYSTGWNTGELFF; clone size: -; J gene: TRBJ2-2; D gene: -; V gene: TRBV27
CDR3 DNA: TGCGCCAGCAGCCAAGATAGCGCGGGGGGGGTTACGCAGTATTTT; CDR3 protein: CASSQDSAGGVTQYF; clone size: -; J gene: TRBJ2-3; D gene: TRBD2; V gene: TRBV4-3
CDR3 DNA: TGTGCCAGCAGCGAAAGAGACTCCTACGAGCAGTACTTC; CDR3 protein: CASSERDSYEQYF; clone size: -; J gene: TRBJ2-7; D gene: -; V gene: TRBV7-3
CDR3 DNA: TGCAGCGTTTTGCCGACAGGGAACACTGAAGCTTTCTTT; CDR3 protein: CSVLPTGNTEAFF; clone size: -; J gene: TRBJ1-1; D gene: -; V gene: TRBV29-1
CDR3 DNA: TGTGCCAGCAGTTTTCCTAGCGAGAGCACAGATACGCAGTATTTT; CDR3 protein: CASSFPSESTDTQYF; clone size: -; J gene: TRBJ2-3; D gene: -; V gene: TRBV28
CDR3 DNA: TGTGCCAGCAGCCAAACAGGGGGCGCATTATCCGGGGAGCTGTTTTTT; CDR3 protein: CASSQTGGALSGELFF; clone size: -; J gene: TRBJ2-2; D gene: TRBD1; V gene: TRBV7-3
CDR3 DNA: TGCGCCAGCAGCCCGGTTGTCTCAGATACGCAGTATTTT; CDR3 protein: CASSPVVSDTQYF; clone size: -; J gene: TRBJ2-3; D gene: -; V gene: TRBV5-1
CDR3 DNA: TGCGCCAGCAGCCCTAGGGAGGGTACAGGAGAGCAGTACTTC; CDR3 protein: CASSPREGTGEQYF; clone size: -; J gene: TRBJ2-7; D gene: TRBD2; V gene: TRBV4-3
CDR3 DNA: TGTGCCAGCAGCCCCGGCGGGAGGGCCGGGCGGGAGACCCAGTACTTC; CDR3 protein: CASSPGGRAGRETQYF; clone size: -; J gene: TRBJ2-5; D gene: TRBD2; V gene: TRBV11-3
CDR3 DNA: TGTGCCAGCTCCTCCCTGTTCTCTGGGGCCAACGTCCTGACTTTC; CDR3 protein: CASSSLFSGANVLTF; clone size: -; J gene: TRBJ2-6; D gene: -; V gene: TRBV18
CDR3 DNA: TGTGCCAGCAGTCTTTTGGGGGACACCGGGGAGCTGTTTTTT; CDR3 protein: CASSLLGDTGELFF; clone size: -; J gene: TRBJ2-2; D gene: -; V gene: TRBV6-1
CDR3 DNA: TGTGCCAGCAGCGGAACCCCCCTTTCCAATGAGCAGTTCTTC; CDR3 protein: CASSGTPLSNEQFF; clone size: -; J gene: TRBJ2-1; D gene: -; V gene: TRBV5-4
CDR3 DNA: TGTGCCACCAGCAGAGAACAGGGCTACGAAGCTTTCTTT; CDR3 protein: CATSREQGYEAFF; clone size: once; J gene: TRBJ1-1; D gene: -; V gene: TRBV15
CDR3 DNA: TGTGCCAGCTCACCACTGTCTGGGGCCGGCCTGAACACTGAAGCTTTCTTT; CDR3 protein: CASSPLSGAGLNTEAFF; clone size: -; J gene: TRBJ1-1; D gene: -; V gene: TRBV18
CDR3 DNA: TGCGCCAGCAGCTGGGGACAGGGGGATGGCTACACCTTC; CDR3 protein: CASSWGQGDGYTF; clone size: few; J gene: TRBJ1-2; D gene: TRBD1; V gene: TRBV5-1
CDR3 DNA: TGTGCCAGCAGCTTAATGTCCCAAGAGACCCAGTACTTC; CDR3 protein: CASSLMSQETQYF; clone size: -; J gene: TRBJ2-5; D gene: -; V gene: TRBV7-9
CDR3 DNA: TGCGCCAGCAGCCGGGCCGGGGCCTACGACTATGGCTACACCTTC; CDR3 protein: CASSRAGAYDYGYTF; clone size: -; J gene: TRBJ1-2; D gene: -; V gene: TRBV5-1
CDR3 DNA: TGTGCCAGCACCGACGAAACAGGGGGCTTCTATGGCTACACCTTC; CDR3 protein: CASTDETGGFYGYTF; clone size: -; J gene: TRBJ1-2; D gene: TRBD1; V gene: TRBV16
CDR3 DNA: TGTGCCTGGAGCCTCGGACAGGGGGTCTTGAATGAGCAGTTCTTC; CDR3 protein: CAWSLGQGVLNEQFF; clone size: -; J gene: TRBJ2-1; D gene: TRBD1; V gene: TRBV30
CDR3 DNA: TGTGCCAGCAGCCCCAGTAGCCAAGAGACCCAGTACTTC; CDR3 protein: CASSPSSQETQYF; clone size: many; J gene: TRBJ2-5; D gene: -; V gene: TRBV7-2